The T cell receptor (beta chain) under discussion was sequenced for a study of response to subunit inactivated influenza vaccine. Study results and caveats: The authors put forward the suggestion that each seasonal influenza vaccination may bring in only a limited number of new T cells.

Comments on this clonotype: The antigen is undetermined.

The CDR3 contains 13 residues. Germline CDR1 is MDHEN and CDR2 is SYDVKM. With 5 bases removed from V and 10 bases from J, the gap between germline ends came to 15 bases. MiXCR, applied by TCRdb to the RT-PCR reads, yields one record per CDR3 protein. The table records some 500,000 distinct CDR3 sequences, approximately 15% of them present only once. The V and J genes are TRBV28 and TRBJ2-1, with D possibly TRBD2 on 5 matching bases. The sequences come from CD4+ T cells sorted from PBMCs, collected 23 to 25 months after vaccination. This TCR was sampled from a man aged 50 to 69 who received an inactivated influenza vaccine. The CDR3 region is CASSTGLIPEQFF. The DNA for the CDR3 is TGTGCCAGCAGTACCGGACTGATCCCCGAGCAGTTCTTC.